This TCR beta chain was found in a study of blood T cell repertoires in COVID-19. About the study: Whether acute or convalescent, the COVID-19 samples came from the United States, Italy and Spain.

Germline CDR1 is GTSNPN and CDR2 is SVGIG (reference sequence). The CDR3 contains 14 residues. The ends were cut back, 2 bases at V and 4 bases at J, with 11 bases in the middle. Libraries were prepared by immunoSEQ multiplex PCR; TCRdb keeps only in-frame clonotypes and omits some of them. In the table there are a few hundred thousand clones, 85% of which are singletons. Participants spanned ages roughly 18 to 90 years and resided in 20 to 25 US areas. Shortly before study entry, within 2 weeks, exposed participants had met a COVID-19 case. This chain joins TRBV30 and TRBJ1-4, with a possible D match to TRBD1 (6 bases). This clonotype was obtained from a woman between 45 and 60 years old who had been exposed to COVID-19. Material: PBMCs or T cells enriched from blood (not recorded which). DNA of the CDR3: TGTGCCTGGAGTACGACAGGCCTTAATGAAAAACTGTTTTTT. Encoded protein: CAWSTTGLNEKLFF. Looking up the rest from reference TRBV30 and TRBJ1-4 gives the full variable domain: SQTIHQWPATLVQPVGSPLSLECTVEGTSNPNLYWYRQAAGRGLQLLFYSVGIGQISSEVPQNLSASRPQDRQFILSSKKLLLSDSGFYLCAWSTTGLNEKLFFGSGTQLSVL.